This T cell receptor beta chain derives from a study of spatial heterogeneity in lung cancer (dated by TCRdb to between 2018 and 2021). Regarding the complete study: Beta-chain transcripts were consistently detected in greater numbers than alpha-chain transcripts, which likely reflected higher beta-chain transcript abundance. TCR transcript counts in tumor regions correlated strongly with a T cell transcriptional module score from matched bulk RNA-seq. In the raw uncorrected reads, each unique combination of TCR and UMI appeared on average more than ten times. In non-small cell lung cancer, the study quantitatively compared TCR alpha and beta repertoires across several tumor regions, matched nontumor lung, and blood. Nonsynonymous mutation counts, determined by whole-exome sequencing of tumor tissue, were related to features of the TCR repertoire. Both alpha and beta chains were TCR-sequenced in samples taken at surgery, namely 220 tumor regions, more than 62 matched nontumor lung samples and approximately 58 PBMC samples.

The library was prepared using 5' RACE. TCRdb lists the instrument as NextSeq 500. The TCR library protocol attached a unique molecular identifier to each TCR cDNA molecule to allow correction of PCR and sequencing errors. In the source study's methods: TCR identification, UMI-based error correction and CDR3 extraction were all carried out with Decombinator tools. Expanded TCRs were defined as those above a frequency of 2 per 1,000, corresponding to the top 1% of the tumor frequency distribution. Expanded tumor TCRs statistically deemed absent (corrected P<0.05) from at least one tumor region were classed as regional, and all other expanded tumor TCRs were classed as ubiquitous. Renyi diversity was calculated using the R vegan package after each repertoire was subsampled 100 times to 5,000 TCRs. To build CDR3 similarity networks, amino acid triplet string-kernel similarity was used, and CDR3s were connected when their pairwise similarity was above 0.82. TCRdb itself trimmed the public reads at Q25 with fastp, ran MiXCR and retained productive beta chains. Rows merge per CDR3 protein into single entries with the most common DNA and genes. TCRdb's processing, not the authors' own work, is the source of the V and J calls. Present in this sample are around 9,900 distinct CDR3 sequences, 5% to 7% of which were seen just once. The ten largest clones capture roughly 25% of the sample.

Read against the paper, the sample's time point label means: sample taken at primary tumor resection. Samples were obtained from approximately 72 patients with early-stage, untreated non-small cell lung cancer from the lung TRACERx cohort. Without any cell sorting, TCR sequencing was performed on whole RNA extracted either from tumor and nontumor lung tissue or from cryopreserved PBMC samples. Only patients with enough RNA available from two or more tumor regions were chosen for TCR sequencing. Before being selected, tumor and adjacent nontumor lung specimens were reviewed by a lung pathologist. The table lists this clonotype with many counts. This clone's antigen is unknown. No per-base quality is available; no much larger clone lies one base away. Findings and caveats that apply to the study as a whole: TCR-seq was estimated to cover only approximately 6.6% of tumor T cells for alpha chains and around 12% for beta chains. The count of ubiquitous expanded TCRs correlated with the count of ubiquitous nonsynonymous mutations, and the count of regional expanded TCRs correlated with the count of regional nonsynonymous mutations. Additional single-cell paired TCR alpha and beta sequencing was considered necessary to confirm, at a functional level, the hypothesis that regional TCRs recognize regional mutations. The number of expanded intratumoral alpha and beta TCRs correlated with the tumor nonsynonymous mutation count.

As encoded in the germline V gene (reference sequence), CDR1 is MNHNY while CDR2 is SVGAGI. The CDR3 covers 14 residues, taking in both the cysteine and the phenylalanine. The entry retains the CDR3 DNA only, 42 bases that are in frame from base 1. Trimming takes 6 bases off V and 6 bases off J; junction bases not matched to a gene: 6. Rearrangement joined TRBV6-6 to TRBJ2-1; TRBD1 matches 9 bases in the middle. The sequencing used lung tumor tissue, collected at surgery. This receptor was taken from a female donor with early-stage non-small cell lung cancer. Here is the DNA: TGTGCCAGCAGCCGGACAGGGGATAGCAATGAGCAGTTCTTC. The translation is CASSRTGDSNEQFF.